Sequencing of this TCR beta chain was carried out in a study of cytomegalovirus exposure and HLA in healthy donors. Looking at the study overall: The approximately 110 validation repertoires, a later analysis reported, used the same platform as the 666 first-cohort repertoires.

The assay was immunoSEQ multiplex PCR, and TCRdb's table has in-frame clones only and misses some. The sample consists of approximately 88,000 clones, around 96% of them appearing once. Study findings and constraints: According to the study, 150 to 200 TCR beta chains were cytomegalovirus-associated. The study found most TCR sequences rare, yet found some public TCRs in many donors. Subsequent analysis revealed that first-cohort TCR clusters tended to co-occur in the 120 or so validation repertoires.

With regard to this clone: Antigen specificity is unknown.

CDR1 is SGHDT and CDR2 is YYEEEE in the germline V gene. CDR3 length equals 18 residues. Trimming shortened V by 1 base and J by 4 bases, and 24 bases separated the two germline ends. The sequenced material came from PBMCs. The clonotype was recovered from a woman aged 18-30 years in good health and CMV-seronegative. This rearrangement joins TRBV5-6 to TRBJ2-7; D might be TRBD2 (6 bases). DNA for the CDR3: TGTGCCAGCAGCTTGAGCCTATCCCCCGGGAGCGCGTATTACGAGCAGTACTTC. Translation gives CASSLSLSPGSAYYEQYF.